This TCR beta chain was captured by sequencing in a study of T-cell reconstitution after alpha-beta-depleted transplantation in children. Findings and limits, study-wide: Several hundred expanded graft clones reportedly were the source of alpha-beta T cells about two months after transplant. It was newly produced T cells that mostly accounted for T-cell counts and diversity one year after transplant. High day-60 TCRbeta diversity in some patients came from surviving recipient T cells and thymic progenitors.

The germline V gene encodes CDR1 KGHSH and CDR2 LQKENI. The V end was cut by 1 base, the J end by 4 bases, with 16 bases between. This CDR3 is 16 amino acids long. This clonotype was counted only a few times. Its specificity is unknown. Researchers prepared the TCRbeta library using unique molecular identifiers, the study reports. TCRdb ran MiXCR on the PCR reads and lists one entry per CDR3 protein. Of fewer than 1 million distinct CDR3 sequences listed, roughly 15% were seen once; the top ten hold under 6%. This material consisted of PBMCs, mostly from graft donor cells, taken 360 days after TCRalphabeta/CD19-depleted stem cell transplant. The V call is TRBV18, the J call TRBJ2-5, with a weak D call TRBD1 (5 bases). This clonotype was sampled from a male patient younger than 18 who had a stem cell transplant for acute lymphoblastic leukemia, so the T cells may come from the graft donor. The CDR3, as DNA: TGTGCCAGCTCACCACAATCACTCAGGGTGGGAGAGACCCAGTACTTC. Its protein is CASSPQSLRVGETQYF.